The 8 T cell receptor beta chains presented below share a single source sample, sequenced in a study of blood T cells in healthy people across ages. The second PCR ran about 6 to 11 cycles with a sample-barcoded 5' primer and J-beta primers. One entry per CDR3 protein results from TCRdb running MiXCR on the 5' RACE reads. The table lists approximately 730,000 distinct CDR3 sequences, approximately 55% of them singletons. Specimen: blood. All receptors derive from a man older than 75 in good health.

V and J are TRBV6-5 and TRBJ2-3; possibly TRBD1 or TRBD2 for D (5 bases each). CDR1 is MNHEY and CDR2 is SVGAGI in the germline V gene. V lost 5 bases, J lost 4 bases, and 13 bases lay in between. CDR3 length equals 14 residues. The CDR3 sequence: CASSQRGRSDTQYF. The DNA for the CDR3 is TGTGCCAGCAGTCAACGGGGACGTTCAGATACGCAGTATTTT.

The rearrangement uses TRBV28 and TRBJ2-7; 8 bases map to TRBD1. The CDR3 spans 14 residues. V lost 6 bases, J lost 6 bases, and 10 bases stayed unmatched. Germline lookup yields CDR1 MDHEN and CDR2 SYDVKM. As DNA, the CDR3 is TGTGCCAGCAGCGACGACAGGGGAGTTAGCGAGCAGTACTTC. It yields the protein CASSDDRGVSEQYF.

This sequence joins TRBV9 and TRBJ2-4, with D possibly matching TRBD2 (6 bases). The CDR3 contains 15 residues. Germline V CDR1 and CDR2: SGDLS, YYNGEE. Trimming took off 4 bases at V and 2 bases at J, with 13 bases between the two ends. CDR3 in amino acids: CASSPPGVTKNIQYF. CDR3 DNA sequence: TGTGCCAGCAGCCCCCCGGGAGTGACCAAAAACATTCAGTACTTC.

The table lists this clonotype with a few counts. This sequence joins TRBV2 and TRBJ2-7; possibly TRBD1 for D (6 bases). The germline V and J ends were trimmed by 4 bases and 2 bases, with 12 bases remaining between them. Germline V gene data show CDR1 as SNHLY and CDR2 as FYNNEI. The CDR3 loop spans 14 amino acids. The CDR3 protein is CASSGGRKTYEQYF. The DNA of the CDR3 is TGTGCCAGCAGTGGGGGGCGAAAGACCTACGAGCAGTACTTC.

The rearrangement uses TRBV4-1 and TRBJ1-1; possibly TRBD1 for D (5 bases). Trimming took 4 bases from V and 3 from J, leaving 24 bases between them. This CDR3 contains 18 residues. Germline V gene data show CDR1 as MGHRA and CDR2 as YSYEKL. The CDR3 region is CASSPGPHSGGRHTEAFF. The CDR3 DNA is TGCGCCAGCAGCCCAGGCCCGCATTCGGGGGGAAGGCACACTGAAGCTTTCTTT.

The J gene is TRBJ2-3, the V gene TRBV27; TRBD2 aligns across 10 bases. CDR1 and CDR2 from the germline V gene are MNHEY and SMNVEV (reference sequence). V gave up 4 bases and J gave up 14 bases; unmatched junction bases: 18. The CDR3 spans 16 residues. In DNA, the CDR3 is TGTGCCAGCAGTTCCCCTCTAGCGGGAGTGCTGAGATACGCGTATTTT. Amino acids: CASSSPLAGVLRYAYF.

This clonotype has only one observation. This chain links TRBV10-3 with TRBJ2-1; D unclear. CDR3 length: 11 amino acids. Germline CDR1 reads ENHRY; CDR2 reads SYGVKD. Trimming took off 2 bases at V and 16 bases at J, with 12 bases between the two ends. CDR3 loop: CAISETTEAFF. CDR3 nucleotides: TGTGCCATCAGTGAGACCACTGAAGCTTTCTTC.

The chain employs TRBV4-1 and TRBJ2-7, with 12 bases aligning to TRBD2. CDR3 size: 17 residues. Germline V gene data show CDR1 as MGHRA and CDR2 as YSYEKL. The junction had 7 bases not matched to a gene; V was cut back by 4 bases and J by 0 bases. CDR3 nucleotides: TGCGCCAGCAGCCCCTGGACTAGCGGGACCCTCTCCTACGAGCAGTACTTC. It encodes CASSPWTSGTLSYEQYF.